This T cell receptor beta chain is drawn from a study of T cells in Graves' hyperthyroidism and ophthalmopathy. Study-wide points: The model identified upcoming ophthalmopathy a median approximately 6.4 months ahead of onset.

Trimming pared 3 bases from V and 4 bases from J, leaving 9 bases between. CDR3 length equals 13 residues. In this sample, this clonotype turned up many times. Its specificity is unknown. Amplified regions were TCR beta CDR3 sequences from RNA transcripts. HTBI primers were employed in a first-round RT-PCR of the TCR CDR3. TCRdb re-analysed the multiplex PCR reads in MiXCR, keeping a single row per CDR3 protein. The sample yields 700,000 or so distinct CDR3 sequences, roughly 15% seen once. Sequencing used blood. The chain is built from TRBV12-3 or TRBV12-4 and TRBJ1-1, with D maybe TRBD1 (5 bases). This sequence originates from a young man with Graves' hyperthyroidism. The CDR3: CASSFRGTTEAFF. The DNA of the CDR3 is TGTGCCAGCAGTTTCAGAGGGACCACTGAAGCTTTCTTT.